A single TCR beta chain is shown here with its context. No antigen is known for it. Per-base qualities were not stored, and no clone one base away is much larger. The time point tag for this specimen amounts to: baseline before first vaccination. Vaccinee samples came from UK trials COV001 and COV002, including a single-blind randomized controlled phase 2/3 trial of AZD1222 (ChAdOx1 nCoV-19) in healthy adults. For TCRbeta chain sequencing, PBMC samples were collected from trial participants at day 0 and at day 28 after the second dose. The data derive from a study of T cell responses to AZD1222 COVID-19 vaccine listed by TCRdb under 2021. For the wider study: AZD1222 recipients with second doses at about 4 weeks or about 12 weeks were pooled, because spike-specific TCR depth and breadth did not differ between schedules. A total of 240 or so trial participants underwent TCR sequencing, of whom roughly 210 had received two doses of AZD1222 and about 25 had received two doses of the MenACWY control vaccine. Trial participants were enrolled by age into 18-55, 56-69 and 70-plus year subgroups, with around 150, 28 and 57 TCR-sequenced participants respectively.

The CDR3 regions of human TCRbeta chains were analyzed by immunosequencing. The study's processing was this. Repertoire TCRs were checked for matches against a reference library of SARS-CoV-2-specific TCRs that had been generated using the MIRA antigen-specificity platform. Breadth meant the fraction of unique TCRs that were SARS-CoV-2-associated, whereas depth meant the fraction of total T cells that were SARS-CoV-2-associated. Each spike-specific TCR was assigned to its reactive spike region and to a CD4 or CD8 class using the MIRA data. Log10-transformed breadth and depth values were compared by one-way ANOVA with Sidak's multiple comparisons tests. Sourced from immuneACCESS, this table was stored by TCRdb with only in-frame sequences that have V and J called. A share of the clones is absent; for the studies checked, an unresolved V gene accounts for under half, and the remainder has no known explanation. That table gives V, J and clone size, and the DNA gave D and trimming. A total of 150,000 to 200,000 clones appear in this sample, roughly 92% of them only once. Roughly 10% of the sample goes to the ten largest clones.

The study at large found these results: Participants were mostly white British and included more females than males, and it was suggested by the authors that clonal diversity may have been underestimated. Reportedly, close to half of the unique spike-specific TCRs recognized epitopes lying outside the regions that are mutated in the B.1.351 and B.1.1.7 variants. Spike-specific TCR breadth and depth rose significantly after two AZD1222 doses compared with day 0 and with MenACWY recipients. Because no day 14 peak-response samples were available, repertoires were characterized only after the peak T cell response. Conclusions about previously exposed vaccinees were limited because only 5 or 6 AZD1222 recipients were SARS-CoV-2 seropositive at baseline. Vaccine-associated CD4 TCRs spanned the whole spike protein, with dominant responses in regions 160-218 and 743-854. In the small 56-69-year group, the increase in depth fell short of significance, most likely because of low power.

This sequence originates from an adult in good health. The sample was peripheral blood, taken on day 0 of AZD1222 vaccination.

CDR3 sequence: CASRQGGTEAFF. The DNA sequence is as follows: TGTGCCAGTAGACAAGGGGGCACTGAAGCTTTCTTT. This chain is built from TRBV19 and TRBJ1-1, and the D gene may be TRBD1, 6 bases matching. CDR1 and CDR2, looked up from the germline V gene (reference sequence), are LNHDA and SQIVND. Trimming costs V 6 bases and J 4 bases, and their ends lie 9 bases apart. From the cysteine through the phenylalanine, the CDR3 covers 12 amino acids. Just CDR3 DNA is preserved here, 36 bases in frame from base 1.